This T cell receptor (beta chain) was obtained from a study of HIV-infected children after antiretroviral therapy interruption. Findings and limits, study-wide: By the end of treatment interruption, naive CD4+ clonality (Gini) increased. After treatment interruption started, naive CD4+ CDR3 overlap across time points dropped.

A 3' RACE protocol on RNA, with unique molecular identifiers, produced the TCR library. From the 3' RACE reads, TCRdb called clonotypes with MiXCR, one entry per CDR3 protein. The sample has about 50,000 distinct CDR3 sequences, more than 3.5% seen once; the top ten hold 0.7%. This clonotype was observed many times. What it recognizes is unknown. The treatment was: PENTA 11 planned treatment interruption arm or continuous ART arm. Germline values: CDR1 SQVTM, CDR2 ANQGSEA. Trimming cost V 4 bases and J 11 bases; bases outside gene matches: 11. There are 13 residues in the CDR3. Material: CD45RA+ CD4+ T cells from PBMCs, pooled from several time points, obtained from a donor given antiretroviral therapy, either interrupted or continuous. Described subset: naive CD4+ CD45RA+ CD45RO- T cells. The chain combines TRBV29-1 with TRBJ1-1; 9 bases are a match to TRBD1. The sequence derives from a pool of human donors with HIV. CDR3 in DNA: TGCAGCGTTGTATCTTCCGGGACAGGGAGCGCTTTCTTT. This codes for CSVVSSGTGSAFF.